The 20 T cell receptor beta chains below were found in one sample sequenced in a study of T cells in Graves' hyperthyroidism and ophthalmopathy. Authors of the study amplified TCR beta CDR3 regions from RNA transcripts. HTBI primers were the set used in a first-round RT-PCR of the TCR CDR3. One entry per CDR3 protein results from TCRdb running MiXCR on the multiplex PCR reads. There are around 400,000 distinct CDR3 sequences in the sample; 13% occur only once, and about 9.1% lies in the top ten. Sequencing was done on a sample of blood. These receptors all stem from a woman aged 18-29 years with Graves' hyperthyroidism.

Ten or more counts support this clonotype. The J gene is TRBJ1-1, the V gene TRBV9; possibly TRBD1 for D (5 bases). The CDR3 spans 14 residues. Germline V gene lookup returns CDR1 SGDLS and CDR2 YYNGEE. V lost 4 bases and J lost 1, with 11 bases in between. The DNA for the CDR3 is TGTGCCAGCAGCCCCTGGGGGGAGAACACTGAAGCTTTCTTT. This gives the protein CASSPWGENTEAFF.

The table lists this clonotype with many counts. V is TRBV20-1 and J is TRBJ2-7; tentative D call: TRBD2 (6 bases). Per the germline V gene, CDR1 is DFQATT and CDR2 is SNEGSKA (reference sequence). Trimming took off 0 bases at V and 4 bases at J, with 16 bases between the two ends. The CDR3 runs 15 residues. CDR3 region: CSARDWAGPSYEQYF. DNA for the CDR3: TGCAGTGCTAGAGATTGGGCGGGGCCCTCATACGAGCAGTACTTC.

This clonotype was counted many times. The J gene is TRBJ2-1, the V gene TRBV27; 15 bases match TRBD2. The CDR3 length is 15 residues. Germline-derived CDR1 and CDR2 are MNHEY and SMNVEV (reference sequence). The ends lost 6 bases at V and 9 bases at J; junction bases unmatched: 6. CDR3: CASSGGTSGRTEQFF. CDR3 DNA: TGTGCCAGCAGCGGGGGGACTAGCGGGAGGACTGAGCAGTTCTTC.

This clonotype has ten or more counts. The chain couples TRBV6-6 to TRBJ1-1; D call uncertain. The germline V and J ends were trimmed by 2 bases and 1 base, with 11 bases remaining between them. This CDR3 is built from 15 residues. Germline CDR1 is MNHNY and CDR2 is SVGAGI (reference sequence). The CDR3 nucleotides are TGTGCCAGCAGTTACGTGAGGGCGGGGAACACTGAAGCTTTCTTT. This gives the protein CASSYVRAGNTEAFF.

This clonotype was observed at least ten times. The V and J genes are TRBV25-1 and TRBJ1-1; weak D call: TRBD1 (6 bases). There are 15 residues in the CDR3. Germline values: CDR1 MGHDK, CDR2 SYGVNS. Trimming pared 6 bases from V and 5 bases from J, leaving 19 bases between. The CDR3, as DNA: TGTGCCAGCAGAAAAATGGGGGGGGCATGGACTGAAGCTTTCTTT. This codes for CASRKMGGAWTEAFF. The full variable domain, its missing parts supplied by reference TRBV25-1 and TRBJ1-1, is EADIYQTPRYLVIGTGKKITLECSQTMGHDKMYWYQQDPGMELHLIHYSYGVNSTEKGDLSSESTVSRIRTEHFPLTLESARPSHTSQYLCASRKMGGAWTEAFFGQGTRLTVV.

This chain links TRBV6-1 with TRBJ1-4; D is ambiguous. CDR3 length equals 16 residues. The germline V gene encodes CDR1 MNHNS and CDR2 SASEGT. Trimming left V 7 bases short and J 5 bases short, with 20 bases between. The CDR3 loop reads CASKYAPVFGNEKLFF. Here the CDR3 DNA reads TGTGCCAGCAAATATGCGCCGGTGTTTGGCAATGAAAAACTGTTTTTT.

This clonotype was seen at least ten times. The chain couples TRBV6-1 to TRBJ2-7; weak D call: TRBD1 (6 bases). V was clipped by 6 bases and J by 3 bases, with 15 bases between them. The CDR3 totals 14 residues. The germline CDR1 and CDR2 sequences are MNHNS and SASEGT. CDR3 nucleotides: TGTGCCAGCAGAGCCGACAGGCCTTACTACGAGCAGTACTTC. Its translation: CASRADRPYYEQYF.

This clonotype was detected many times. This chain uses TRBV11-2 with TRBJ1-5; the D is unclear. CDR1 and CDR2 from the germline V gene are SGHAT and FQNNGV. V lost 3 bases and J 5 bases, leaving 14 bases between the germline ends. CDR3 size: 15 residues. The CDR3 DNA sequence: TGTGCCAGCAGCTTTTCGGATTCTGGGGATCAGCCCCAGCATTTT. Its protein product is CASSFSDSGDQPQHF.

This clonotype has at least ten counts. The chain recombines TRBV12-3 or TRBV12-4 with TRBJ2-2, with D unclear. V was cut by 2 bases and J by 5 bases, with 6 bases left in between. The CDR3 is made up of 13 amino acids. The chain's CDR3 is CASSLRETGELFF. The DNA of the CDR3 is TGTGCCAGCAGTTTAAGAGAAACCGGGGAGCTGTTTTTT.

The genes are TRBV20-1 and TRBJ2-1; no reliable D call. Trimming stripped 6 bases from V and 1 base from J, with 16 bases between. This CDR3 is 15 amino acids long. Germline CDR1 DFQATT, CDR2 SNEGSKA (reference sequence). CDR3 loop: CSAPHYGGSYNEQFF. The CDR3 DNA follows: TGCAGTGCCCCTCACTATGGCGGATCCTACAATGAGCAGTTCTTC.

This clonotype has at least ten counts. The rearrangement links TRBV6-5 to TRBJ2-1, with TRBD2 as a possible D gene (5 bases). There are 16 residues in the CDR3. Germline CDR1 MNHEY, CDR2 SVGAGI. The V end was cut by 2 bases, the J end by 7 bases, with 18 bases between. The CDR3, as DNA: TGTGCCAGCAGTTACACGCGGGCCCCCCCGGGGAATGAGCAGTTCTTC. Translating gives CASSYTRAPPGNEQFF.

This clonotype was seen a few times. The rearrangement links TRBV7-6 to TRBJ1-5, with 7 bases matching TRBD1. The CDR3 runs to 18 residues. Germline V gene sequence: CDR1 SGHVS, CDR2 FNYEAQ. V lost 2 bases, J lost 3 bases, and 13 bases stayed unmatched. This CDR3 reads CASSLIEPMTGFNQPQHF. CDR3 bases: TGTGCCAGCAGCTTAATCGAACCGATGACAGGGTTCAATCAGCCCCAGCATTTT.

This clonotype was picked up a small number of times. The CDR3 sequence: CASSSRDSMNTEAFF. CDR3 sequence (DNA): TGTGCCAGCAGTTCTAGGGACAGTATGAACACTGAAGCTTTCTTT. V and J are TRBV11-2 and TRBJ1-1, with 7 positions matching TRBD1. The CDR3 runs 15 residues. Germline CDR1 is SGHAT and CDR2 is FQNNGV. V trimming: 6 bases; J trimming: 0 bases; junction bases outside the gene matches: 7.

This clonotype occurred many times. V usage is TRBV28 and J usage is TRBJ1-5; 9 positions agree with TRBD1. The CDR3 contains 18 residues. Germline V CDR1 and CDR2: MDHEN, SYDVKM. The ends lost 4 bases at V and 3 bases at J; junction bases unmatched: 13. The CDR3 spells CASSSPGAGQGTNQPQHF. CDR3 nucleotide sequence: TGTGCCAGCAGTTCCCCGGGGGCGGGACAGGGAACCAATCAGCCCCAGCATTTT.

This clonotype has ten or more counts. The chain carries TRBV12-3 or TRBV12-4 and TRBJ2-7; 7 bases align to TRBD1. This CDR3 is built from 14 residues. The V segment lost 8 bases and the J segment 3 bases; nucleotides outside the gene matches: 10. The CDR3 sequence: CASSPGQTIYEQYF. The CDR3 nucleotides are TGTGCCAGCTCGCCGGGACAGACTATCTACGAGCAGTACTTC.

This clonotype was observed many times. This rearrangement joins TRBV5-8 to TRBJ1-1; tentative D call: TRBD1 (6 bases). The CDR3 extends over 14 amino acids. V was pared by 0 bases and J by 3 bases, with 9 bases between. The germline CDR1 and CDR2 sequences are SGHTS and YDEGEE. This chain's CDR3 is CASSLVRGHTEAFF. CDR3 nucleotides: TGTGCCAGCAGCTTGGTCCGGGGGCACACTGAAGCTTTCTTT.

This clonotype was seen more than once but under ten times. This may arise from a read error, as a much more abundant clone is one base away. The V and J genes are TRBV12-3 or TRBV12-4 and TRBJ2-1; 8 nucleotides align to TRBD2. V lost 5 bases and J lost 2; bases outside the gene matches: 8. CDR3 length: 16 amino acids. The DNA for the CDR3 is TGTGCCAGCAGTCCACGGCGGGGGGCCCCCTACAATGAGCAGTTCTTC. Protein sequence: CASSPRRGAPYNEQFF.

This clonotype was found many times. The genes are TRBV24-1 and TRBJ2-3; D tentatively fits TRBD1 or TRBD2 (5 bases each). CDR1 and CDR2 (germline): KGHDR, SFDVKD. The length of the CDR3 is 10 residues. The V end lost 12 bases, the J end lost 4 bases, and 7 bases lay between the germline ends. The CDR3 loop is CAQGADTQYF. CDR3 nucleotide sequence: TGTGCCCAGGGAGCAGATACGCAGTATTTT.

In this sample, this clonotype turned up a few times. This CDR3 reads CASSPRETDTQYF. Here the CDR3 DNA reads TGTGCCAGCAGCCCGAGAGAAACAGATACGCAGTATTTT. This rearrangement joins TRBV7-3 to TRBJ2-3; D unresolved. From germline, CDR1 is SGHTA and CDR2 FQGTGA. V was pared by 5 bases and J by 3 bases, with 9 bases between. CDR3 length: 13 amino acids.

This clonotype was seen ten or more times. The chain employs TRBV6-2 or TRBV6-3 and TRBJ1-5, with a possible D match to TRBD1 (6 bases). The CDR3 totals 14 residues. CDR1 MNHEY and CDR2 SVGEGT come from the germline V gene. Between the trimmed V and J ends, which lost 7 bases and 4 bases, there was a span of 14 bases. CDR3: CASNTGTKNQPQHF. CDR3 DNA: TGTGCCAGCAACACCGGGACAAAGAATCAGCCCCAGCATTTT.